The 24 T cell receptor beta chains given below trace back to one sample, sequenced in a study of cytomegalovirus exposure and HLA in healthy donors. PCR employed 60 Vbeta and 13 Jbeta primers. Repertoires were generated with immunoSEQ multiplex PCR, while TCRdb's copy carries only in-frame clones and drops some. The sample holds some 110,000 clones; roughly 80% are singletons and the top ten take 3.5% to 4%. The material sequenced was PBMCs. Source of these receptors: a man aged 55 to 69 in good health and CMV-seronegative.

The genes are TRBV28 and TRBJ1-2, with 7 nucleotides matching TRBD1. This CDR3 is 11 amino acids long. The V and J ends lost 7 bases and 7 bases, in that order; junction bases with no gene match: 3. Germline V gives CDR1 MDHEN, CDR2 SYDVKM. DNA of the CDR3: TGTGCCAGCACGAACAGGGGTGGCTACACCTTC. Amino acid sequence: CASTNRGGYTF.

The J gene is TRBJ2-3, the V gene TRBV27, with a tentative D call TRBD1 (6 bases). Germline loops: CDR1 MNHEY, CDR2 SMNVEV (reference sequence). V lost 5 bases to trimming and J lost 9 bases, with 15 bases between them. The CDR3 is made up of 13 amino acids. CDR3 amino acids: CASSGWRQDTQYF. The DNA of the CDR3 is TGTGCCAGCAGTGGCTGGAGACAGGACACGCAGTATTTT.

This clone was found a few times. The chain recombines TRBV27 with TRBJ1-1; TRBD1 matches at 10 bases. From germline, CDR1 is MNHEY and CDR2 SMNVEV (reference sequence). V trimming: 5 bases; J trimming: 3 bases; junction bases outside the gene matches: 21. This CDR3 is built from 20 residues. The CDR3 here is CASSNTPQTGGGRGYTEAFF. CDR3 coding DNA: TGTGCCAGCAGTAACACACCGCAGACAGGGGGCGGGAGAGGCTACACTGAAGCTTTCTTT.

This rearrangement joins TRBV6-5 to TRBJ2-1; 10 bases match TRBD2. CDR3 size: 15 residues. The trim removed 7 bases at V and 1 base at J, leaving 4 bases unmatched. Germline lookup yields CDR1 MNHEY and CDR2 SVGAGI. CDR3 loop: CASTSGGPSYNEQFF. Here the CDR3 DNA reads TGTGCCAGCACTAGCGGGGGTCCTTCCTACAATGAGCAGTTCTTC.

This clone turned up a few times. The rearrangement joins TRBV6-5 to TRBJ1-1; D unclear. V lost 8 bases to trimming and J lost 4 bases, with 8 bases between them. Per the germline V gene, CDR1 is MNHEY and CDR2 is SVGAGI. CDR3 length: 11 residues. The CDR3 loop is CASVEGTEAFF. The CDR3 DNA sequence: TGTGCCAGCGTGGAGGGCACTGAAGCTTTCTTT.

A word on this clone: Within the sample, other DNA sequences also encode this same CDR3. The V and J genes are TRBV5-8 and TRBJ2-3; D unresolved. The germline V and J ends were trimmed by 0 bases and 6 bases, with 11 bases remaining between them. There are 14 residues in the CDR3. Germline assignment: CDR1 SGHTS and CDR2 YDEGEE. In DNA, the CDR3 is TGTGCCAGCAGCTTGGCCGTACTCACTGATACGCAGTATTTT. Amino acid sequence: CASSLAVLTDTQYF.

This chain connects TRBV4-3 to TRBJ2-7, with unresolved D. Germline loops: CDR1 LGHNA, CDR2 YSLEER. V gave up 3 bases and J gave up 2 bases, with 8 bases separating them. The CDR3 length is 13 residues. The CDR3 coding sequence is TGCGCCAGCAGCCAGCACGGAGCCTACGAGCAGTACTTC. This translates into CASSQHGAYEQYF.

The rearrangement uses TRBV5-1 and TRBJ2-6, with TRBD2 as a possible D gene (5 bases). Germline V gene sequence: CDR1 SGHRS, CDR2 YFSETQ. The CDR3 length is 16 residues. Trimming removed 4 bases from V and 0 bases from J, with 11 bases in between. The CDR3 region has the DNA TGCGCCAGCAGCCCCACGGGGAGCTCTGGGGCCAACGTCCTGACTTTC. Residues: CASSPTGSSGANVLTF.

The chain recombines TRBV7-2 with TRBJ1-3; the match to TRBD1 covers 8 bases. V was pared by 5 bases and J by 5 bases, with 5 bases of the junction left unmatched. The CDR3 loop spans 14 amino acids. Germline CDR1 and CDR2: SGHTA and FQGNSA. DNA of the CDR3: TGTGCCAGCAGCCCAGACAGGGGAAGAAACACCATATATTTT. This translates into CASSPDRGRNTIYF. The whole variable domain, remainder taken from reference TRBV7-2 and TRBJ1-3, is GAGVSQSPSNKVTEKGKDVELRCDPISGHTALYWYRQSLGQGLEFLIYFQGNSAPDKSGLPSDRFSAERTGGSVSTLTIQRTQQEDSAVYLCASSPDRGRNTIYFGEGSWLTVV.

The chain uses TRBV7-2 and TRBJ2-7, with 8 bases matching TRBD1. This CDR3 is built from 14 residues. CDR1 is SGHTA and CDR2 is FQGNSA in the germline V gene. Trimming removed 4 bases from V and 2 bases from J; junction bases left unmatched: 4. Here the CDR3 reads CASSYQGAPYEQYF. The DNA for the CDR3 is TGTGCCAGCAGCTACCAGGGGGCCCCCTACGAGCAGTACTTC.

The chain uses TRBV6-1 and TRBJ2-6, with D hard to call. V was cut by 4 bases and J by 1 base, with 8 bases left in between. The CDR3 is made up of 15 amino acids. Germline CDR1 reads MNHNS; CDR2 reads SASEGT. CDR3 nucleotide sequence: TGTGCCAGCAGTGCGAGTCTATCTGGGGCCAACGTCCTGACTTTC. Its translation: CASSASLSGANVLTF.

J is TRBJ1-2 and V is TRBV7-2, with 9 positions matching TRBD1. The CDR3 extends over 15 amino acids. Germline CDR1 reads SGHTA; CDR2 reads FQGNSA. The ends lost 5 bases at V and 8 bases at J; junction bases unmatched: 12. This CDR3 is CASSQTGTGNWGYTF. CDR3 bases: TGTGCCAGCAGCCAGACCGGGACAGGGAATTGGGGCTACACCTTC.

The rearrangement uses TRBV30 and TRBJ1-6, with TRBD1 matching 7 bases. Looked up from germline, CDR1 is GTSNPN and CDR2 is SVGIG (reference sequence). This CDR3 spans 13 amino acids. V trimming: 2 bases; J trimming: 7 bases; junction bases outside the gene matches: 2. Here the CDR3 reads CAWSPRGNSPLHF. The CDR3 DNA reads TGTGCCTGGAGTCCCAGGGGGAATTCACCCCTCCACTTT.

There are a few counts of this clone. The genes are TRBV18 and TRBJ1-3, with unresolved D. Trimming shortened V by 2 bases and J by 2 bases, and 10 bases separated the two germline ends. From germline, CDR1 is KGHSH and CDR2 LQKENI. CDR3 size: 15 residues. The DNA of the CDR3 is TGTGCCAGCTCACCAGACATGGGCCCTGGAAACACCATATATTTT. It specifies CASSPDMGPGNTIYF. Drawing the rest from reference TRBV18 and TRBJ1-3, the complete variable domain is NAGVMQNPRHLVRRRGQEARLRCSPMKGHSHVYWYRQLPEEGLKFMVYLQKENIIDESGMPKERFSAEFPKEGPSILRIQQVVRGDSAAYFCASSPDMGPGNTIYFGEGSWLTVV.

This clone has only a few counts. The chain combines TRBV5-1 with TRBJ1-1, with 7 nucleotides matching TRBD1. CDR1 is SGHRS, CDR2 YFSETQ, per germline. The CDR3 covers 15 residues. V shed 1 base and J 2 bases; nucleotides not matched to a gene: 5. CDR3 in DNA: TGCGCCAGCAGCTTGCTTTCAGGGGGAAACACTGAAGCTTTCTTT. This encodes CASSLLSGGNTEAFF.

The chain carries TRBV25-1 and TRBJ2-3, with 9 nucleotides matching TRBD2. The V gene end was trimmed by 5 bases and the J gene end by 1 base; junction bases not matched to a gene: 7. Germline V gene lookup returns CDR1 MGHDK and CDR2 SYGVNS. The CDR3 is 16 residues long. In DNA form, the CDR3 reads TGTGCCAGCAGTTCTCTAGCGGGGTTTGGCACAGATACGCAGTATTTT. This codes for CASSSLAGFGTDTQYF.

The chain is built from TRBV4-1 and TRBJ1-5; D ambiguous. This CDR3 has 15 residues. V dropped 0 bases and J dropped 2 bases, with 8 bases sitting between them. CDR1 and CDR2 from the germline V gene are MGHRA and YSYEKL. The CDR3 bases are TGCGCCAGCAGCCAAGAAGAGGGAGGCAATCAGCCCCAGCATTTT. Encoded protein: CASSQEEGGNQPQHF.

The table lists this clone with a count of one. This chain links TRBV10-3 with TRBJ2-7, with unresolved D. Germline V CDR1 and CDR2: ENHRY, SYGVKD. V lost 10 bases, J lost 0 bases, and 7 bases lay in between. This CDR3 has 11 residues. The CDR3 region is CATLSSYEQYF. The CDR3 DNA reads TGTGCCACTCTAAGCTCCTACGAGCAGTACTTC.

The chain carries TRBV7-2 and TRBJ2-1, with TRBD2 matching 10 bases. J lost 5 bases, V lost 1 base, and 5 bases had no gene match. The CDR3 sequence is 16 residues long. Germline V lookup: CDR1 SGHTA, CDR2 FQGNSA. The CDR3 spells CASSLVGTSANNEQFF. The CDR3 bases are TGTGCCAGCAGCTTAGTCGGGACTAGCGCCAACAATGAGCAGTTCTTC. Combining the CDR3 with reference TRBV7-2 and TRBJ2-1 gives the whole variable domain GAGVSQSPSNKVTEKGKDVELRCDPISGHTALYWYRQSLGQGLEFLIYFQGNSAPDKSGLPSDRFSAERTGGSVSTLTIQRTQQEDSAVYLCASSLVGTSANNEQFFGPGTRLTVL.

The genes are TRBV5-1 and TRBJ1-1; D gene uncertain. CDR1 and CDR2 (germline): SGHRS, YFSETQ. Trimming shortened V by 0 bases and J by 10 bases, and 19 bases separated the two germline ends. The CDR3 contains 15 residues. The CDR3 sequence is CASSLGSRYGDRAFF. The DNA for the CDR3 is TGCGCCAGCAGCTTGGGATCCAGGTACGGGGATCGAGCTTTCTTT. The complete variable domain, with remaining parts taken from reference TRBV5-1 and TRBJ1-1, reads KAGVTQTPRYLIKTRGQQVTLSCSPISGHRSVSWYQQTPGQGLQFLFEYFSETQRNKGNFPGRFSGRQFSNSRSEMNVSTLELGDSALYLCASSLGSRYGDRAFFGQGTRLTVV.

This sequence joins TRBV9 and TRBJ2-2; 7 bases match TRBD1. The germline V gene has CDR1 SGDLS and CDR2 YYNGEE. CDR3 length equals 16 residues. The V and J ends lost 2 bases and 3 bases, in that order; junction bases with no gene match: 7. CDR3 protein: CASSVMTGIDTGELFF. The CDR3 DNA reads as TGTGCCAGCAGCGTGATGACAGGGATAGACACCGGGGAGCTGTTTTTT. The full variable domain, completed using reference TRBV9 and TRBJ2-2, is DSGVTQTPKHLITATGQRVTLRCSPRSGDLSVYWYQQSLDQGLQFLIQYYNGEERAKGNILERFSAQQFPDLHSELNLSSLELGDSALYFCASSVMTGIDTGELFFGEGSRLTVL.

The rearrangement uses TRBV2 and TRBJ1-1; a possible D gene is TRBD1 (5 bases). This CDR3 has 15 residues. Trimming took off 6 bases at V and 0 bases at J, with 14 bases between the two ends. The germline V gene has CDR1 SNHLY and CDR2 FYNNEI. The CDR3 DNA follows: TGTGCCAGCAGGGAACTCAGGGAAGTGAACACTGAAGCTTTCTTT. This gives the protein CASRELREVNTEAFF.

The chain uses TRBV7-8 and TRBJ1-2, with a tentative D call TRBD1 (5 bases). The CDR3 has 14 residues. The V gene lost 5 bases and the J gene lost 9 bases, with 19 bases spanning the gap. Germline assignment: CDR1 SGHVS and CDR2 FQNEAQ. CDR3 DNA: TGTGCCAGCAGCCCCCGGACGGCGGGGGTAAGCTACACCTTC. Translating it yields CASSPRTAGVSYTF.

The genes are TRBV2 and TRBJ2-3; possible D gene TRBD1, 5 bases. The CDR3 extends over 13 amino acids. Germline V lookup: CDR1 SNHLY, CDR2 FYNNEI. Trimming removed 5 bases at V and 5 bases at J, with 11 bases between. The DNA for the CDR3 is TGTGCCAGCAGTACCTTAGGGGAAGATACGCAGTATTTT. This translates into CASSTLGEDTQYF.